This T cell receptor (beta chain) was identified during a study of cytomegalovirus exposure and HLA in healthy donors. Study outcomes and limitations: Later analysis indicated greater clonal expansion among HLA-associated TCR beta chains than among equally common other chains. With DRB1 most and HLA-C fewest, TCR association rates differed between HLA loci in a later analysis.

A remark on this clone: Its antigen remains unknown.

Both 60 Vbeta primers and 13 Jbeta primers went into the PCR. Sequenced by immunoSEQ multiplex PCR; TCRdb stores in-frame clones only, minus some. The sample shows approximately 130,000 clones, 82% of them seen only once. There are 15 residues in the CDR3. The V gene lost 4 bases and the J gene lost 3 bases, with 15 bases spanning the gap. The V gene's germline CDR1 is MNHEY and CDR2 SVGAGI. The sequence was obtained from a woman in her fifties or sixties in good health and CMV-seropositive. The chain combines TRBV6-5 with TRBJ1-1, with D maybe TRBD1 (5 bases). Sequencing was done on a sample of PBMCs. The CDR3 nucleotides read TGTGCCAGCAGTTCCCCCTCTTTGGGGCACACTGAAGCTTTCTTT. This codes for CASSSPSLGHTEAFF.